Shown below are 28 T cell receptor beta chains from a single sample sequenced in a study of T and B cells in COVID-19 patients. Multiplex PCR with BIOMED2 TRB-A/B primer pools amplified TRB rearrangements. TCRdb re-called the multiplex PCR reads through MiXCR, storing one row per CDR3 protein. In the table there are about 920 distinct CDR3 sequences, 25% to 30% of which are singletons. From blood, roughly 220-550 ng of genomic DNA served as TRB template. Sequencing used blood. The receptors were sampled from a human donor with active COVID-19.

The gene calls are TRBV29-1 and TRBJ1-1; D not resolved. Trimming removed 1 base from V and 6 bases from J, with 9 bases in between. The CDR3 spans 12 residues. The germline V gene has CDR1 SQVTM and CDR2 ANQGSEA. This chain's CDR3 is CSVEAGEAEAFF. In DNA form, the CDR3 reads TGCAGCGTTGAAGCCGGAGAAGCTGAAGCTTTCTTT.

This clonotype has only a few counts. The V and J genes are TRBV5-1 and TRBJ1-6; 8 bases agree with TRBD1. The germline V gene encodes CDR1 SGHRS and CDR2 YFSETQ. The V gene end was trimmed by 2 bases and the J gene end by 9 bases; junction bases not matched to a gene: 4. The CDR3 sequence is 14 residues long. The CDR3 bases are TGCGCCAGCAGCTTCGACAGGGGAGTTTCACCCCTCCACTTT. This translates into CASSFDRGVSPLHF.

The V call is TRBV27, the J call TRBJ2-5; D is uncertain. CDR3 length: 13 amino acids. Trimming removed 2 bases from V and 0 bases from J, with 4 bases in between. Germline values: CDR1 MNHEY, CDR2 SMNVEV (reference sequence). The CDR3 protein is CASSLLYQETQYF. CDR3 nucleotides: TGTGCCAGCAGTTTACTGTACCAAGAGACCCAGTACTTC.

This clonotype counts as medium-sized. J is TRBJ2-2 and V is TRBV24-1; no firm D call. The V and J ends lost 7 bases and 0 bases respectively, with 11 bases between them. CDR1 and CDR2 (germline): KGHDR, SFDVKD. This CDR3 is built from 15 residues. CDR3 loop: CATRSTASNTGELFF. Written as DNA, the CDR3 is TGTGCCACCAGATCGACGGCGTCGAACACCGGGGAGCTGTTTTTT.

Sample share makes this clonotype medium-sized. The chain combines TRBV28 with TRBJ2-3; tentatively, D is TRBD1 (6 bases). Germline-derived CDR1 and CDR2 are MDHEN and SYDVKM. V was shortened by 0 bases and J by 0 bases, with 13 bases between the two germline ends. The CDR3 sequence is 17 residues long. CDR3 sequence reads: CASSLWGADRSTDTQYF. The DNA of the CDR3 is TGTGCCAGCAGTTTATGGGGGGCGGACAGAAGCACAGATACGCAGTATTTT.

A note on this clonotype: Being one base from a much bigger clone, this may be a read error. As DNA, the CDR3 is TGTGCCACCAGTTACAGGACATACAACACCGGGGAGCTGTTTTTT. Residues: CATSYRTYNTGELFF. The V call is TRBV24-1, the J call TRBJ2-2, with D possibly being TRBD1 (5 bases). The CDR3 runs to 15 residues. Germline values: CDR1 KGHDR, CDR2 SFDVKD. V dropped 6 bases and J dropped 2 bases, with 12 bases sitting between them.

By sample fraction, this clonotype is medium-sized. V usage is TRBV7-6 and J usage is TRBJ2-6, with unresolved D. The CDR3 runs to 15 residues. V lost 0 bases and J lost 0, with 3 bases in between. Germline CDR1 SGHVS, CDR2 FNYEAQ. CDR3 sequence reads: CASSLADSGANVLTF. DNA of the CDR3: TGTGCCAGCAGCTTAGCCGACTCTGGGGCCAACGTCCTGACTTTC.

Relative to its sample, this clonotype is large (0.1 to 1%). The chain joins TRBV6-5 to TRBJ2-7, with D uncertain. CDR1 is MNHEY and CDR2 is SVGAGI in the germline V gene. The CDR3 runs to 15 residues. V was pared by 5 bases and J by 0 bases, with 14 bases between. The CDR3 DNA reads as TGTGCCAGCAGTGAGGAGTTCCCGAGCTCCTACGAGCAGTACTTC. Translation: CASSEEFPSSYEQYF.

This clonotype is medium-sized (0.01 to 0.1%) by share. The chain links TRBV13 to TRBJ2-1, with 9 bases matching TRBD1. Germline V gene lookup returns CDR1 PRHDT and CDR2 FYEKMQ (reference sequence). The junction had 5 bases not matched to a gene; V was cut back by 5 bases and J by 3 bases. The CDR3 is made up of 15 amino acids. This chain's CDR3 is CASSQLTGGYNEQFF. The CDR3 nucleotides are TGTGCCAGCAGCCAATTGACAGGGGGCTACAATGAGCAGTTCTTC.

This clonotype has more than one count but fewer than ten. The chain couples TRBV7-2 to TRBJ1-1; 7 bases are shared with TRBD1. V lost 5 bases and J lost 1; bases outside the gene matches: 10. The CDR3 totals 16 residues. Germline assignment: CDR1 SGHTA and CDR2 FQGNSA. The DNA of the CDR3 is TGTGCCAGCAGCGAGTGGTGGTACAGGGGGAACACTGAAGCTTTCTTT. It translates to CASSEWWYRGNTEAFF.

By share, this clonotype counts as medium-sized (0.01 to 0.1%). The chain recombines TRBV20-1 with TRBJ2-2; 7 bases match TRBD1. Per the germline V gene, CDR1 is DFQATT and CDR2 is SNEGSKA (reference sequence). J gave up 3 bases and V 0 bases, and 7 bases lay outside the gene matches. The CDR3 has 16 amino acids. CDR3 sequence (DNA): TGCAGTGCTAGAGATTCGAACAGGGGCGACACCGGGGAGCTGTTTTTT. It specifies CSARDSNRGDTGELFF.

This clonotype is deemed large. The rearrangement uses TRBV15 and TRBJ2-7; D gene unclear. The ends were cut back, 1 base at V and 6 bases at J, with 10 bases in the middle. Germline lookup yields CDR1 LNHNV and CDR2 YYDKDF (reference sequence). This CDR3 has 13 residues. The CDR3 spells CATSRGPSSEQYF. The CDR3 coding sequence is TGTGCCACCAGCAGAGGCCCCAGTAGCGAGCAGTACTTC.

The chain recombines TRBV19 with TRBJ1-5; 10 bases match TRBD1. The V segment lost 7 bases and the J segment 6 bases; nucleotides outside the gene matches: 9. The CDR3 has 15 amino acids. CDR1 is LNHDA, CDR2 SQIVND, per germline (reference sequence). DNA of the CDR3: TGTGCCAGTACCTGGGACAGGGGAGGCAGTCAGCCCCAGCATTTT. Residues: CASTWDRGGSQPQHF.

By its share, this clonotype is large (0.1 to 1%). This chain uses TRBV13 with TRBJ2-7; D remains ambiguous. The V end was cut by 1 base, the J end by 0 bases, with 7 bases between. CDR1 and CDR2 (germline): PRHDT, FYEKMQ (reference sequence). The CDR3 has 14 amino acids. The CDR3 loop is CASSLEGSSYEQYF. The DNA of the CDR3 is TGTGCCAGCAGCTTAGAGGGCAGCTCCTACGAGCAGTACTTC.

The J gene is TRBJ2-7, the V gene TRBV5-5; 10 nucleotides align to TRBD1. The germline gives CDR1 SGHKS, CDR2 YYEKEE (reference sequence). J was trimmed by 2 bases and V by 4 bases; bases with no gene match: 6. This CDR3 is 15 amino acids long. The CDR3 region has the DNA TGTGCCAGCAGCCCGACGGGACAGGGGACCTACGAGCAGTACTTC. Protein product: CASSPTGQGTYEQYF.

The CDR3 coding sequence is TGTGTTAGCAGTCTCTACCGGGGCACTGAAGCTTTCTTT. Amino acid sequence: CVSSLYRGTEAFF. The rearrangement joins TRBV12-3 or TRBV12-4 to TRBJ1-1; unclear D gene. This CDR3 spans 13 amino acids.

Relative to its sample, this clonotype is medium-sized. The V and J genes are TRBV6-5 and TRBJ1-4; D is ambiguous. Between the trimmed V and J ends, which lost 0 bases and 2 bases, there was a span of 7 bases. CDR1 and CDR2 from the germline V gene are MNHEY and SVGAGI. The CDR3 is 15 residues long. The CDR3 sequence is CASSYSRGTNEKLFF. The CDR3 DNA sequence: TGTGCCAGCAGTTACTCACGCGGGACTAATGAAAAACTGTTTTTT.

The V and J genes are TRBV19 and TRBJ2-5; no reliable D call. In germline, CDR1 is LNHDA, CDR2 SQIVND (reference sequence). The germline V and J ends were trimmed by 6 bases and 1 base, with 9 bases remaining between them. The length of the CDR3 is 13 residues. In DNA form, the CDR3 reads TGTGCCAGTAGGCCTCGACGCCAAGAGACCCAGTACTTC. Amino acid sequence: CASRPRRQETQYF.

Points on this clonotype: A much larger clone sits a single nucleotide away, making a read error possible. J is TRBJ1-1 and V is TRBV12-3 or TRBV12-4; perhaps TRBD1 as D (5 bases). The CDR3 has 13 residues. This CDR3 is CGSSARAYTEAFF. The DNA of the CDR3 is TGTGGCAGCAGCGCCAGGGCGTACACTGAAGCTTTCTTT.

In its sample, this clonotype is large. V usage is TRBV19 and J usage is TRBJ2-7, with D perhaps given as TRBD1 or TRBD2 (7 bases each). Germline V gene data show CDR1 as LNHDA and CDR2 as SQIVND (reference sequence). This CDR3 region has 14 residues. Trimming took 9 bases from V and 0 from J, leaving 15 bases between them. The CDR3 DNA reads TGTGCCAGGGACAGGCGGGGGAACTCCTACGAGCAGTACTTC. This codes for CARDRRGNSYEQYF.

This clonotype was picked up one time. The V and J genes are TRBV27 and TRBJ2-7, with TRBD1 matching 7 bases. The CDR3 is 14 amino acids. Trimming took 3 bases from V and 2 from J; bases not matched to a gene: 4. The V gene's germline CDR1 is MNHEY and CDR2 SMNVEV (reference sequence). CDR3 protein: CASSLFGTAYEQYF. CDR3 DNA: TGTGCCAGCAGTTTGTTCGGGACAGCCTACGAGCAGTACTTC.

In its sample, this clonotype is large (0.1 to 1%). This chain joins TRBV6-5 and TRBJ2-1; TRBD2 might be the D (6 bases). Germline V gene sequence: CDR1 MNHEY, CDR2 SVGAGI. The CDR3 is made up of 16 amino acids. Trimming left V 2 bases short and J 0 bases short, with 11 bases between. In DNA, the CDR3 is TGTGCCAGCAGTTACACAGACGGGAGCTCCTACAATGAGCAGTTCTTC. Protein: CASSYTDGSSYNEQFF.

By sample fraction, this clonotype is large (0.1 to 1%). The V and J genes are TRBV19 and TRBJ2-5, with 9 bases lining up with TRBD2. V shed 3 bases and J 2 bases; nucleotides not matched to a gene: 10. Germline V gene data show CDR1 as LNHDA and CDR2 as SQIVND (reference sequence). This CDR3 is built from 17 residues. Here the CDR3 reads CASSMRLAVLPQETQYF. The CDR3 region has the DNA TGTGCCAGTAGTATGAGACTAGCGGTACTACCTCAAGAGACCCAGTACTTC.

This sequence joins TRBV5-1 and TRBJ2-5, with TRBD2 matching 8 bases. The CDR3 totals 15 residues. CDR1 and CDR2 from the germline V gene are SGHRS and YFSETQ. J was trimmed by 4 bases and V by 3 bases; bases with no gene match: 8. CDR3 coding DNA: TGCGCCAGCAGCTGGCGGGGGGCGGACGGAGAGACCCAGTACTTC. Residues: CASSWRGADGETQYF. Full variable domain (rest looked up from reference TRBV5-1 and TRBJ2-5): KAGVTQTPRYLIKTRGQQVTLSCSPISGHRSVSWYQQTPGQGLQFLFEYFSETQRNKGNFPGRFSGRQFSNSRSEMNVSTLELGDSALYLCASSWRGADGETQYFGPGTRLLVL.

By frequency in the sample, this clonotype is medium-sized. This chain connects TRBV14 to TRBJ1-4, with 7 positions matching TRBD1. V gave up 2 bases and J gave up 0 bases; unmatched junction bases: 9. Germline CDR1 and CDR2: SGHDN and FVKESK. This CDR3 spans 18 amino acids. CDR3 sequence reads: CASSQITGAIATNEKLFF. As DNA, the CDR3 is TGTGCCAGCAGCCAAATTACAGGGGCTATTGCAACTAATGAAAAACTGTTTTTT.

This clonotype is deemed large. J is TRBJ2-7 and V is TRBV30; D might be TRBD2 (6 bases). Germline loops: CDR1 GTSNPN, CDR2 SVGIG (reference sequence). Trimming pared 7 bases from V and 2 bases from J, leaving 9 bases between. There are 11 residues in the CDR3. The CDR3 DNA reads as TGTGCCTCCGCGGGACCCTACGAGCAGTACTTC. It codes for CASAGPYEQYF.

As for this clonotype: A junction end diverges from the germline sequence, so it may reflect a read error. This rearrangement joins TRBV10-3 to TRBJ2-5; 13 bases match TRBD2. Germline V gene data show CDR1 as ENHRY and CDR2 as SYGVKD. The CDR3 totals 16 residues. As DNA, the CDR3 is TGTGCCAGCAGTCACACCGGGACTAGCGGGGCTGAGACCCAGTACTTC. This codes for CASSHTGTSGAETQYF.

By share of the sample, this clonotype is large (0.1 to 1%). This chain connects TRBV13 to TRBJ2-7, with 11 bases aligning to TRBD2. From germline, CDR1 is PRHDT and CDR2 FYEKMQ (reference sequence). V lost 3 bases to trimming and J lost 2 bases; unmatched junction nucleotides: 6. This CDR3 is 16 amino acids long. In DNA, the CDR3 is TGTGCCAGCAGCTTTCTGACTAGCGGGATCACCTACGAGCAGTACTTC. Amino acids: CASSFLTSGITYEQYF.